The 10 T cell receptor beta chains given below trace back to one sample, sequenced in a study of T-cell memory formation after mild COVID-19. TCRdb independently ran MiXCR on the 5' RACE reads; one entry per CDR3 protein. The sample shows 350,000 to 450,000 distinct CDR3 sequences, about 20% of them seen only once. The material sequenced was PBMCs or a T cell subset sorted from them (not recorded which). These receptors originate from an adult woman who had mild COVID-19 (a few samples of this study predate the infection). Cell type and time point are not known.

The CDR3 region has the DNA TGTGCCAGCAGCTCCCTCCTGCTAGGGGTATACGAGCAGTACTTC. This sequence encodes CASSSLLLGVYEQYF. V is TRBV5-4 and J is TRBJ2-7, with D possibly being TRBD1 (5 bases). CDR3 length: 15 residues. CDR1 and CDR2 (germline): SGHNT, YYREEE (reference sequence). Trimming cost V 3 bases and J 4 bases, with 17 bases left between them.

The chain links TRBV12-3 or TRBV12-4 to TRBJ2-1, with unresolved D. The V end lost 7 bases, the J end lost 8 bases, and 15 bases lay between the germline ends. The CDR3 covers 13 residues. CDR3 loop: CASTLGYGDEQFF. CDR3 nucleotides: TGTGCCAGCACCCTTGGGTATGGGGATGAGCAGTTCTTC.

The V and J genes are TRBV3-1 and TRBJ2-1, with D possibly matching TRBD2 (6 bases). Germline V lookup: CDR1 LGHDT, CDR2 YNNKEL (reference sequence). The CDR3 extends over 16 amino acids. The ends were cut back, 4 bases at V and 5 bases at J, with 18 bases in the middle. CDR3 nucleotides: TGTGCCAGCAGCCTTGAAAAGTGGGACTTCCACAATGAGCAGTTCTTC. It is translated as CASSLEKWDFHNEQFF.

The table lists this clonotype with many counts. The rearrangement uses TRBV2 and TRBJ2-3; D possibly corresponds to TRBD2 (6 bases). The germline V gene has CDR1 SNHLY and CDR2 FYNNEI. V shed 7 bases and J shed 4 bases, with 24 bases lying between them. The CDR3 totals 17 residues. The CDR3 sequence is CASTEGYGSGEPDTQYF. In DNA, the CDR3 is TGTGCCAGCACCGAAGGGTATGGCTCGGGGGAGCCAGATACGCAGTATTTT.

In this sample, this clonotype turned up a few times. The chain employs TRBV30 and TRBJ1-3; no firm D call. The CDR3 has 11 residues. Deletions cut 5 bases from V and 4 bases from J, with 6 bases between. Looked up from germline, CDR1 is GTSNPN and CDR2 is SVGIG (reference sequence). CDR3: CAWPQGNTIYF. The DNA for the CDR3 is TGTGCCTGGCCCCAAGGAAACACCATATATTTT.

The chain carries TRBV7-9 and TRBJ1-3; no firm D call. The CDR3 runs to 13 residues. V was shortened by 8 bases and J by 3 bases, with 11 bases between the two germline ends. Germline CDR1 SEHNR, CDR2 FQNEAQ (reference sequence). The CDR3 nucleotides read TGTGCCAGCGACCCAGGCGATGGAAACACCATATATTTT. Translation: CASDPGDGNTIYF. The full variable domain, rest sourced from reference TRBV7-9 and TRBJ1-3, is DTGVSQNPRHKITKRGQNVTFRCDPISEHNRLYWYRQTLGQGPEFLTYFQNEAQLEKSRLLSDRFSAERPKGSFSTLEIQRTEQGDSAMYLCASDPGDGNTIYFGEGSWLTVV.

This clonotype was detected many times. This chain links TRBV6-2 or TRBV6-3 with TRBJ2-3, with 10 bases fitting TRBD2. Per germline, CDR1 MNHEY and CDR2 SVGEGT. This CDR3 is 17 amino acids long. V lost 5 bases to trimming and J lost 3 bases; unmatched junction nucleotides: 11. Here the CDR3 reads CASSDWTSGPTTDTQYF. The CDR3 DNA sequence: TGTGCCAGCAGTGACTGGACTAGCGGACCAACAACAGATACGCAGTATTTT.

The V and J genes are TRBV5-6 and TRBJ2-7; D not resolved. The CDR3 is made up of 14 amino acids. The V end lost 1 base, the J end lost 2 bases, and 10 bases lay between the germline ends. Germline V lookup: CDR1 SGHDT, CDR2 YYEEEE. The CDR3 DNA follows: TGTGCCAGCAGCTTGTGGACCCACCCCTACGAGCAGTACTTC. It yields the protein CASSLWTHPYEQYF.

The rearrangement links TRBV7-2 to TRBJ2-7, with 9 bases that match TRBD1. CDR1 is SGHTA, CDR2 FQGNSA, per germline. CDR3 length: 12 amino acids. The V segment lost 5 bases and the J segment 10 bases; nucleotides outside the gene matches: 6. CDR3 sequence: CASSHGDRVQYF. In DNA, the CDR3 is TGTGCCAGCAGCCACGGGGACAGGGTCCAGTACTTC.

The chain has TRBV24-1 and TRBJ2-1, with unresolved D. CDR1 and CDR2 (germline): KGHDR, SFDVKD. The V and J ends lost 4 bases and 8 bases respectively, with 14 bases between them. The CDR3 contains 14 residues. The CDR3 DNA reads TGTGCCACCAGTGACCCGGACCCGCACGATGAGCAGTTCTTC. It yields the protein CATSDPDPHDEQFF.